The T cell receptor (beta chain) described here comes from a study of blood T cell repertoires in COVID-19. Methods used by the authors: Estimates of nucleated cell counts were drawn from the amplification of reference gene primers. Produced via immunoSEQ multiplex PCR; TCRdb's table is partial and in-frame only. Clone size and V and J calls were adopted from that table, with D and trimming inferred from the DNA. The data hold approximately 480,000 clones, with about nine tenths observed a single time. Membership in each cohort depended on participant-reported clinical history. V shed 3 bases and J 7 bases; nucleotides not matched to a gene: 4. This CDR3 has 16 amino acids. Germline CDR1 and CDR2: KGHSH and LQKENI.

The specimen was PBMCs or T cells enriched from blood (not recorded which). The receptor was isolated from a woman aged 18-35 years who had recovered from COVID-19. The V gene is TRBV18, the J gene TRBJ2-1, with TRBD2 identical over 15 bases. CDR3 protein: CASSPQGLAGGNEQFF. The CDR3 DNA follows: TGTGCCAGCTCACCTCAAGGACTAGCGGGGGGGAATGAGCAGTTCTTC.